The next 18 T cell receptor beta chains were all read from a single sample in a study of T cell responses to AZD1222 COVID-19 vaccine. The data were produced by immunoSEQ multiplex PCR, yet TCRdb's version contains in-frame clones alone and is incomplete. The table includes some 130,000 clones, 91% detected once. The sequencing used peripheral blood, collected on day 0 of AZD1222 vaccination. All receptors come from an adult in good health.

The chain employs TRBV2 and TRBJ1-4; D is uncertain. Germline V gene sequence: CDR1 SNHLY, CDR2 FYNNEI. Trimming took 4 bases from V and 4 from J, leaving 16 bases between them. The CDR3 has 16 residues. The CDR3 DNA reads as TGTGCCAGCAGTGTTTCTTTTAGGGCAGTTAATGAAAAACTGTTTTTT. Translated: CASSVSFRAVNEKLFF.

This clone was picked up a small number of times. V usage is TRBV11-2 and J usage is TRBJ2-7; D not resolved. Germline V gene sequence: CDR1 SGHAT, CDR2 FQNNGV. V was pared by 4 bases and J by 8 bases, with 21 bases between. This CDR3 spans 15 amino acids. The CDR3 region has the DNA TGTGCCAGCAGCTCAGCACTCTACGAGCCCCGGAAGCAGTACTTC. It is translated as CASSSALYEPRKQYF.

This chain connects TRBV11-2 to TRBJ2-5; TRBD1 or TRBD2 may be the D gene (5 bases each). Trimming pared 0 bases from V and 5 bases from J, leaving 13 bases between. Looked up from germline, CDR1 is SGHAT and CDR2 is FQNNGV. The CDR3 is made up of 15 amino acids. CDR3 residues: CASSLDRGDWETQYF. As DNA, the CDR3 is TGTGCCAGCAGCTTAGATAGGGGAGACTGGGAGACCCAGTACTTC.

In DNA form, the CDR3 reads TGTGCCAGCAGTTACGACAGCAATCAGCCCCAGCATTTT. As protein: CASSYDSNQPQHF. This chain links TRBV6-5 with TRBJ1-5; D gene uncertain. The CDR3 runs to 13 residues. The germline V and J ends were trimmed by 2 bases and 1 base, with 3 bases remaining between them. Germline V gene data show CDR1 as MNHEY and CDR2 as SVGAGI.

V and J are TRBV2 and TRBJ2-1, with no clear D. The length of the CDR3 is 13 residues. The germline V gene has CDR1 SNHLY and CDR2 FYNNEI. Trimming shortened V by 4 bases and J by 8 bases, and 12 bases separated the two germline ends. This CDR3 is CASSGGPPYEQFF. CDR3 coding DNA: TGTGCCAGCAGTGGAGGCCCCCCGTATGAGCAGTTCTTC.

This CDR3 is CASQGVYEQYF. CDR3 coding DNA: TGTGCCAGCCAGGGGGTCTACGAGCAGTACTTC. V is TRBV7-2 and J is TRBJ2-7, with 7 bases identical to TRBD1. CDR3 length: 11 amino acids. The germline CDR1 and CDR2 sequences are SGHTA and FQGNSA. V gave up 8 bases and J gave up 3 bases; unmatched junction bases: 1.

The CDR3 DNA follows: TGCGCCAGCAGGGAGGTAGGGGACAGCTATGGCTACACCTTC. Its protein is CASREVGDSYGYTF. The gene calls are TRBV5-1 and TRBJ1-2, with 7 bases aligning to TRBD1. This CDR3 has 14 amino acids. V trimming: 5 bases; J trimming: 4 bases; junction bases outside the gene matches: 8. Germline V CDR1 and CDR2: SGHRS, YFSETQ.

This chain joins TRBV10-3 and TRBJ1-5; a possible D gene is TRBD1 (5 bases). This CDR3 comprises 15 residues. CDR1 and CDR2 (germline): ENHRY, SYGVKD. V shed 10 bases and J shed 7 bases, with 23 bases lying between them. The CDR3 loop reads CATRETVSKGQPQHF. The CDR3 DNA is TGTGCCACCCGCGAGACAGTATCCAAAGGCCAGCCCCAGCATTTT.

This clone occurred once. The chain links TRBV19 to TRBJ2-1; 8 nucleotides agree with TRBD2. This CDR3 contains 14 residues. V shed 3 bases, J shed 6 bases, and the junction held 4 bases outside the gene matches. Germline CDR1 reads LNHDA; CDR2 reads SQIVND (reference sequence). The CDR3 is CASSIRTSGNEQFF. In DNA, the CDR3 is TGTGCCAGTAGTATTCGAACTAGCGGCAATGAGCAGTTCTTC.

This clone appeared a single time. The chain employs TRBV7-3 and TRBJ2-7; 9 bases align to TRBD2. The germline gives CDR1 SGHTA, CDR2 FQGTGA. V shed 0 bases, J shed 6 bases, and the junction held 9 bases outside the gene matches. The CDR3 extends over 16 amino acids. The CDR3 spells CASSLTGAAGGREQYF. For the CDR3, the DNA is TGTGCCAGCAGCTTAACAGGTGCGGCGGGGGGGCGCGAGCAGTACTTC.

This clone was found a few times. The genes are TRBV5-1 and TRBJ2-7, with 8 bases lining up with TRBD2. Trimming removed 0 bases from V and 4 bases from J; junction bases left unmatched: 6. Germline V gene sequence: CDR1 SGHRS, CDR2 YFSETQ. This CDR3 has 15 residues. The CDR3 DNA reads as TGCGCCAGCAGCTTGGGGGCTAGCGGGTTATACGAGCAGTACTTC. Amino acid sequence: CASSLGASGLYEQYF.

This clone was recorded only once. The J gene is TRBJ1-1, the V gene TRBV27; D uncertain. Germline V gene data show CDR1 as MNHEY and CDR2 as SMNVEV (reference sequence). The CDR3 has 15 amino acids. V was trimmed by 6 bases and J by 0 bases, leaving 14 bases between them. The CDR3 region is CASRLGKPMNTEAFF. CDR3 nucleotides: TGTGCCAGCAGACTAGGGAAACCCATGAACACTGAAGCTTTCTTT.

This chain connects TRBV5-1 to TRBJ2-1; D perhaps matches TRBD2 (6 bases). V was shortened by 0 bases and J by 3 bases, with 16 bases between the two germline ends. Germline assignment: CDR1 SGHRS and CDR2 YFSETQ. CDR3 length: 17 residues. The CDR3 region has the DNA TGCGCCAGCAGCTTGGCCCTCCTAGCGTATGGCTACAATGAGCAGTTCTTC. It is translated as CASSLALLAYGYNEQFF.

This clone was detected once. Here the CDR3 reads CASSPLAGGNIQYF. CDR3 coding DNA: TGTGCCAGCAGCCCCCTAGCGGGGGGAAACATTCAGTACTTC. The chain joins TRBV3-1 (or the pseudogene TRBV3-2) to TRBJ2-4; TRBD2 matches 11 bases. CDR1 and CDR2 (germline): LGHDT, YNNKEL (reference sequence). The CDR3 runs 14 residues. V gave up 4 bases and J gave up 6 bases; unmatched junction bases: 2.

The DNA for the CDR3 is TGTGCCAGCAGTGATCTGGACAGCTCCTACAATGAGCAGTTCTTC. Its translation: CASSDLDSSYNEQFF. The rearrangement links TRBV25-1 to TRBJ2-1; perhaps TRBD1 as D (6 bases). The CDR3 is 15 residues long. CDR1 and CDR2 (germline): MGHDK, SYGVNS. The V gene lost 3 bases and the J gene lost 0 bases, with 9 bases spanning the gap.

The rearrangement joins TRBV7-2 to TRBJ1-4; D remains unclear. Germline V CDR1 and CDR2: SGHTA, FQGNSA. This CDR3 is built from 13 residues. Trimming took 3 bases from V and 5 from J, leaving 7 bases between them. In nucleotides, the CDR3 is TGTGCCAGCAGCTTTTCCGCGAATGAAAAACTGTTTTTT. Translating it yields CASSFSANEKLFF.

This chain links TRBV4-1 with TRBJ1-6, with D perhaps matching TRBD1 (5 bases). Germline CDR1 reads MGHRA; CDR2 reads YSYEKL. V was trimmed by 1 base and J by 10 bases, leaving 11 bases between them. The CDR3 contains 14 residues. The CDR3 DNA reads as TGCGCCAGCAGCCAAGGGACACCGGCATCACCCCTCCACTTT. Translating it yields CASSQGTPASPLHF.

V is TRBV27 and J is TRBJ1-2, with TRBD1 identical over 7 bases. This CDR3 region has 14 residues. The trim removed 7 bases at V and 4 bases at J, leaving 9 bases unmatched. Germline V CDR1 and CDR2: MNHEY, SMNVEV (reference sequence). The CDR3 region is CASTNGDRSYGYTF. The CDR3 DNA reads TGTGCCAGCACCAACGGGGACAGAAGCTATGGCTACACCTTC.